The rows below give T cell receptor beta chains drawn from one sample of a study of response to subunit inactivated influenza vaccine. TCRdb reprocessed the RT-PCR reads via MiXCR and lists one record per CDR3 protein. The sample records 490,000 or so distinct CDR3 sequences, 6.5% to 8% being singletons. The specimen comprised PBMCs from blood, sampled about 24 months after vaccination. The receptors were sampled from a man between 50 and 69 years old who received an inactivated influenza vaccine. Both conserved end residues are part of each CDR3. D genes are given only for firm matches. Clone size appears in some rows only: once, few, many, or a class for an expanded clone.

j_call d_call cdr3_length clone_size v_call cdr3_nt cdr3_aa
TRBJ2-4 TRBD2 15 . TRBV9 TGTGCCAGCAGCACAGATAGCGGGGGCAAAAACATTCAGTACTTC CASSTDSGGKNIQYF
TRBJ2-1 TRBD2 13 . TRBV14 TGTGCCAGCAGCCAATTAGCGGGAAGTGAGCAGTTCTTC CASSQLAGSEQFF
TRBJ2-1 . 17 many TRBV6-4 TGTGCCAGCAGTGCAGGGGGGGGACAGCGAACCTACAATGAGCAGTTCTTC CASSAGGGQRTYNEQFF
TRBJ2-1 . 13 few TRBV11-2 TGTGCCAGCAGCAACAAGGGACGCAATGAGCAGTTCTTC CASSNKGRNEQFF
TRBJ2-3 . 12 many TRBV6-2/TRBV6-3 TGTGCCAGCAACGAGGGTTCGCATACGCAGTATTTT CASNEGSHTQYF
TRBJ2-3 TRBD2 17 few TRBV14 TGTGCCAGCAGCCAAGTTAGACTAGCGGGTCCCGTCGATACGCAGTATTTT CASSQVRLAGPVDTQYF
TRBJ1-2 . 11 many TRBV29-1 TGCAGCATTCCGGACGGCGCGGGCTACACCTTC CSIPDGAGYTF
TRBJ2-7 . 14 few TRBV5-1 TGCGCCAGCAGAGCCAGCCAGGATACCTACGAGCAGTACTTC CASRASQDTYEQYF
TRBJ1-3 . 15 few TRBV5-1 TGCGCCAGCAGCCCAGACGGAAACTCTGGAAACACCATATATTTT CASSPDGNSGNTIYF
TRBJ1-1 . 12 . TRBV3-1 TGTGCCAGCAGCCAAGAATATGGCATGACTTTCTTT CASSQEYGMTFF
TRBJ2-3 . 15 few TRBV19 TGTGCCAGTAGTACCGGAAAGGGGGGTCCAGATACGCAGTATTTT CASSTGKGGPDTQYF
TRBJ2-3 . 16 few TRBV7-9 TGTGCCAGCAGCCCCAGGGGGGGGCGGCGCACAGATACGCAGTATTTT CASSPRGGRRTDTQYF
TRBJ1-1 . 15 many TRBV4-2 TGTGCCAGCAGCCAAGATGTGGGTAGGGGGGTTGAAGCTTTCTTT CASSQDVGRGVEAFF
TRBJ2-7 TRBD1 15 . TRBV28 TGTGCCAGCAGGCCGGCCGGGACAGGGTCCTACGAGCAGTACTTC CASRPAGTGSYEQYF
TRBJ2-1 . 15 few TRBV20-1 TGCAGTGCCAGGCCAACAACGGGAACCTACAATGAGCAGTTCTTC CSARPTTGTYNEQFF
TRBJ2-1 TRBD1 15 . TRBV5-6 TGTGCCAGCACCCCAGGGACAGGGGGCCTGCCTGAGCAGTTCTTC CASTPGTGGLPEQFF
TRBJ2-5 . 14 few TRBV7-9 TGTGCCAGCAGACGGGGGCAGTCGCGAGAGACCCAGTACTTC CASRRGQSRETQYF
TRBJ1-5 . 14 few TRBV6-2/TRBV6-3 TGTGCCAGCAGCTTTTGGGGGGGCAATCAGCCCCAGCATTTT CASSFWGGNQPQHF
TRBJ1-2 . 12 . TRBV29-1 TGCAGCGTTGTGATAGGGAGCTATGGCTACACCTTC CSVVIGSYGYTF
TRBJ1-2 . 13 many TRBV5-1 TGCGCCAGCAGACCTGACACGGTAGATGGCTACACCTTC CASRPDTVDGYTF
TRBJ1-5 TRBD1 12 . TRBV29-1 TGCAGCGTGTTGGACAGGGGGCCTTTGATGCATTTT CSVLDRGPLMHF
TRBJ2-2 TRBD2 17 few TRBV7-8 TGTGCCAGCAGCTCCCAGCTAGCGGGAGGGGTCACCGGGGAGCTGTTTTTT CASSSQLAGGVTGELFF
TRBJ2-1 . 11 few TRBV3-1 TGTGCCAGCAGCCAGAGCAGTGAGCAGTTCTTC CASSQSSEQFF
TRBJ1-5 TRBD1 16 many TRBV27 TGTGCCAGCATTCTTTCCTCGTTGACAGGGGTTGAGCCCCAGCATTTT CASILSSLTGVEPQHF
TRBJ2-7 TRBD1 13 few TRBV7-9 TGTGCCAGCAACCTACAGGGGGGCTACGAGCAGTACTTC CASNLQGGYEQYF
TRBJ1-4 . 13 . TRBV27 TGTGCCAGCAAGGGCAGTGGGAGTGAAAAACTGTTTTTT CASKGSGSEKLFF
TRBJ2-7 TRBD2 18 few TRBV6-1 TGTGCCAGCAGTAGACCGGGACTAGCGGGAGGTCCCACCTACGAGCAGTACTTC CASSRPGLAGGPTYEQYF
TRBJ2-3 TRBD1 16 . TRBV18 TGTGCCAGCTCACAGAGGACAGGGTCGAGCACAGATACGCAGTATTTT CASSQRTGSSTDTQYF
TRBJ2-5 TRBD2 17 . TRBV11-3 TGTGCCAGCAGCTTGGGGGGACTAGCGGATGCCCAAGAGACCCAGTACTTC CASSLGGLADAQETQYF
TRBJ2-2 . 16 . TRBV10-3 TGTGCCATCAGTGAGTTTGGTTCGGTGAACACCGGGGAGCTGTTTTTT CAISEFGSVNTGELFF
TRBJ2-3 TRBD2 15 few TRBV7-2 TGTGCCAGCAGCTTACGGCTAGCGGGGGCAGGTACGCAGTATTTT CASSLRLAGAGTQYF
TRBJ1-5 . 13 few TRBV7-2 TGTGCCAGCAGCTCGACGACGTATCAGCCCCAGCATTTT CASSSTTYQPQHF
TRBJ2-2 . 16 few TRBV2 TGTGCCAGCAGCCTAACGGCAGATCGATTGGCCGGGGAGCTGTTTTTT CASSLTADRLAGELFF
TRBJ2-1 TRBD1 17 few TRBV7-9 TGTGCCAGCAGCATTTACGGGACAGGGGACCCTTACAATGAGCAGTTCTTC CASSIYGTGDPYNEQFF
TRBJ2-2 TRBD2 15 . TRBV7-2 TGTGCCAGCAGCTTAGTGGCGGGAGTCTCCGGGGAGCTGTTTTTT CASSLVAGVSGELFF
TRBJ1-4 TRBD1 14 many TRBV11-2 TGTGCCAGCAGCCCTGGGACAGGGGGAGGAAAACTGTTTTTT CASSPGTGGGKLFF
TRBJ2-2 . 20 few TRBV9 TGTGCCAGCAGCGTAGAGGATCACGTCAGGTTCCAAAAATTCGACGGGGAGCTGTTTTTT CASSVEDHVRFQKFDGELFF
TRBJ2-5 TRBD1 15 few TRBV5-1 TGCGCCAGCAGCCAATTTACAGGGGGCCAAGAGACCCAGTACTTC CASSQFTGGQETQYF
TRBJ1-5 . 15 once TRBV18 TGTGCCAGCTCCACCATCGGTTCTCGCAATCAGCCCCAGCATTTT CASSTIGSRNQPQHF
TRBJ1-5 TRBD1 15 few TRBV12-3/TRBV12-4 TGTGCCAGCAGATCTGACAGGGAGGGGGATCAGCCCCGGCATTTT CASRSDREGDQPRHF